The rows below give T cell receptor beta chains drawn from one sample of a study of blood T cell repertoires in COVID-19. The assay was immunoSEQ multiplex PCR, and TCRdb's table has in-frame clones only and misses some. The table has about 89,000 clones, 75% to 90% seen once. Source material: peripheral blood. Receptors originate from a woman older than 75 with acute or convalescent COVID-19. The CDR3 runs from the conserved cysteine through the conserved F or W. The D gene is left open where the match is weak. Clone sizes are given selectively: once, few, many, or a class where the clone is expanded.

v_call,j_call,d_call,clone_size,cdr3_nt,cdr3_aa
TRBV11-2,TRBJ2-1,TRBD1,-,TGTGCCAGCAGCGCGGTCGCTGGGACAGGGGTCTACAATGAGCAGTTCTTC,CASSAVAGTGVYNEQFF
TRBV29-1,TRBJ1-1,-,-,TGCAGCGTCCACAACGAAAGATGGAACACTGAAGCTTTCTTT,CSVHNERWNTEAFF
TRBV7-9,TRBJ2-4,-,few,TGTGCCAGCAGCCAAAAGGGGGCCAAAAACATTCAGTACTTC,CASSQKGAKNIQYF
TRBV19,TRBJ2-7,-,-,TGTGCCAGTAGACGAACAGGGCTTTACGAGCAGTACTTC,CASRRTGLYEQYF
TRBV7-3,TRBJ1-6,-,-,TGTGCCAGCAGCTTAGGAGTGAGTAATTCACCCCTCCACTTT,CASSLGVSNSPLHF
TRBV5-5,TRBJ2-7,-,-,TGTGCCAGCAGCCCCGGAACAGGGTCAGGCTCCTACGAGCAGTACTTC,CASSPGTGSGSYEQYF
TRBV19,TRBJ1-2,-,-,TGTGCCAGTAGTCTCCGACAGGAGATGAACTATGGCTACACCTTC,CASSLRQEMNYGYTF
TRBV6-1,TRBJ2-4,-,-,TGTGCCAGCAGTGACATAGCCAAAAACATTCAGTACTTC,CASSDIAKNIQYF
TRBV5-1,TRBJ2-2,TRBD1,-,TGCGCCAGCAGCCGAGACGATTTTTGGTTGGGGACAGGGAACACCGGGGAGCTGTTTTTT,CASSRDDFWLGTGNTGELFF
TRBV4-1,TRBJ2-7,-,-,TGCGCCAGCAGCCACATGGGGAGCATTGAGCAGTACTTC,CASSHMGSIEQYF
TRBV16,TRBJ2-1,-,-,TGTGCCAGCAGCCAATCTCGGGAGAATGAGCAGTTCTTC,CASSQSRENEQFF
TRBV14,TRBJ2-1,TRBD2,-,TGTGCCAGCAGCCGAGACGGGGGGGCCATATTCAATGAGCAGTTCTTC,CASSRDGGAIFNEQFF
TRBV3-1/TRBV3-2,TRBJ2-5,TRBD2,-,TGTGCCAGCAGCCCCGGACTAGCGGGAGCGCTGGAGACCCAGTACTTC,CASSPGLAGALETQYF
TRBV18,TRBJ1-5,-,once,TGTGCCAGCTCACCACTTGCGGGGGGCAATCAGCCCCAGCATTTT,CASSPLAGGNQPQHF
TRBV11-2,TRBJ2-7,TRBD1,few,TGTGCCAGCAGTCCCGGGACAGGCCCCTCCTACGAGCAGTACTTC,CASSPGTGPSYEQYF
TRBV15,TRBJ1-6,-,-,TGTGCCACCAGCAGAGATCCGGGGGACGAGAATTCACCCCTCCACTTT,CATSRDPGDENSPLHF
TRBV7-8,TRBJ2-7,-,-,TGTGCCAGCAGCCTACACCGACAATACGAGCAGTACTTC,CASSLHRQYEQYF
TRBV6-5,TRBJ2-1,-,-,TGTGCCAGCAGACCCACAGGGGCCGGGGGCAATGAGCAGTTCTTC,CASRPTGAGGNEQFF
TRBV14,TRBJ2-7,TRBD2,-,TGTGCCAGCAGCCAGGGACCGGAAAGGACTAGCGGGATCCCCGAGCAGTACTTC,CASSQGPERTSGIPEQYF
TRBV4-2,TRBJ2-5,-,-,TGTGCCAGCAGCCAAGATTTCAGGGGCGTACAGACCCAGTACTTC,CASSQDFRGVQTQYF
TRBV3-1/TRBV3-2,TRBJ1-2,TRBD1,-,TGTGCCAGCAGCCAAGCCGGGACAGGGGATGGCTACACCTTC,CASSQAGTGDGYTF
TRBV7-9,TRBJ2-2,TRBD2,-,TGTGCCAGCAGCTTAGAACTAGCGAGCACCGGGGAGCTGTTTTTT,CASSLELASTGELFF